Listed below are T cell receptor beta chains from one sample, sequenced in a study of T cells after yellow fever vaccination. TCRdb processed the 5' RACE reads anew with MiXCR; each CDR3 protein has one entry. This sample has 200,000 to 250,000 distinct CDR3 sequences; approximately 3% occur once, and the top ten carry less than 3.5%. Sample: CD4+ T cells sorted from PBMCs, taken 10 days after the yellow fever booster vaccination. These TCRs come from a man aged 18-30 years who received the YFV17D yellow fever vaccine. The CDR3 runs from the conserved cysteine through the conserved F or W.

j_call v_call cdr3_aa
TRBJ2-5 TRBV7-8 CASSPRLNLETQYF
TRBJ2-6 TRBV9 CASSVVPGYSGANVLTF
TRBJ1-2 TRBV18 CASSPPSALGANYGYTF
TRBJ2-2 TRBV20-1 CSAARARGGDTGELFF
TRBJ2-1 TRBV6-6 CASSAGTYHEQFF
TRBJ1-5 TRBV4-2 CASSQDPQGNQPQHF
TRBJ1-2 TRBV12-3/TRBV12-4 CASSPLGREHYGYTF
TRBJ2-3 TRBV5-1 CASSQRRAAGASTDTQYF
TRBJ2-3 TRBV18 CASSEGTGGSGTDTQYF
TRBJ2-1 TRBV6-2/TRBV6-3 CASTHGGSYNEQFF
TRBJ1-2 TRBV18 CASSPPVFRANGYTF
TRBJ2-1 TRBV3-1 CASSQARGGAHNEQFF
TRBJ1-5 TRBV7-8 CASSLRGGGQPQHF
TRBJ2-3 TRBV7-2 CASSTQRRAPYF
TRBJ1-1 TRBV10-3 CATTWMGGGTEAFF
TRBJ1-2 TRBV5-4 CASSLSGGSNYGYTF
TRBJ2-1 TRBV7-2 CASSLDQGANEQFF
TRBJ2-4 TRBV18 CASSPQGSTNIQYF
TRBJ1-5 TRBV30 CAMGVMGNQPQHF
TRBJ2-4 TRBV18 CASSPPAGGAKNIQYF
TRBJ2-1 TRBV7-2 CASSPPGRSYNEQFF
TRBJ2-1 TRBV5-1 CASSLGQWGNEQFF
TRBJ2-3 TRBV5-1 CASGSGEGRDTQYF
TRBJ1-2 TRBV4-1 CASSQGEAANYGYTF
TRBJ1-1 TRBV6-2/TRBV6-3 CASRTPQENTEAFF
TRBJ1-5 TRBV5-1 CASSLGQAPNQPQHF